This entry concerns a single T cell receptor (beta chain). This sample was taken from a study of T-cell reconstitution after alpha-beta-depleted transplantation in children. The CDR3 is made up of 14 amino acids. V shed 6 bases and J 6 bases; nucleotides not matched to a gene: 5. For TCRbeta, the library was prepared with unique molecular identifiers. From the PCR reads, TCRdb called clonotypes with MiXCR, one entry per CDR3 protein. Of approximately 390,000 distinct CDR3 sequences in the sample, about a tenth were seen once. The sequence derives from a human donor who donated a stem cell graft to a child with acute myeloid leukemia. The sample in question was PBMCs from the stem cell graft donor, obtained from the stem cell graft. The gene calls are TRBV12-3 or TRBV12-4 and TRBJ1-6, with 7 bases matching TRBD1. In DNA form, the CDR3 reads TGTGCCAGCAGATCCGACAGGGTTAATTCACCCCTCCACTTT. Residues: CASRSDRVNSPLHF.